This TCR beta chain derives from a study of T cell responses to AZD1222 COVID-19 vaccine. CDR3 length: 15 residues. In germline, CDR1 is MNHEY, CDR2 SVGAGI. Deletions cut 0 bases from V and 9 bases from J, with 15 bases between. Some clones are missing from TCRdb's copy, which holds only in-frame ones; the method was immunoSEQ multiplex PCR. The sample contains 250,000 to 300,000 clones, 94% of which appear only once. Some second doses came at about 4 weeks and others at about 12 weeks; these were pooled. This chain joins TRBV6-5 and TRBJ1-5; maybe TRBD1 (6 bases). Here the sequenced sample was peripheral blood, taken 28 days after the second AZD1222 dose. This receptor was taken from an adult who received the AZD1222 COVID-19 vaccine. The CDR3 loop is CASSYSRQALRPQHF. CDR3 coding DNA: TGTGCCAGCAGTTACTCAAGACAGGCGTTGAGGCCCCAGCATTTT.